Each of the 7 T cell receptor beta chains below was sequenced from the same sample in a study of response to subunit inactivated influenza vaccine (dated by TCRdb to 2017 to 2018). The library was made by RT-PCR. TCRdb records Illumina HiSeq 2500 as the sequencer. Starting from the raw public reads, TCRdb applied fastp trimming at Q25, assembled clones with MiXCR and retained in-frame beta chains. Merged by CDR3 protein, the rows form single entries marked with the most common genes and DNA. The sample yields approximately 170,000 distinct CDR3 sequences; approximately 15% were counted once. Roughly 25% of the sample comes from the top ten. The material sequenced was CD8+ T cells sorted from PBMCs, taken less than 6 days after vaccination. These receptors were collected from a man aged 50 to 60 who received an inactivated influenza vaccine. Donor details come from another sample of the same person, matched by shared clones.

The chain combines TRBV29-1 with TRBJ1-1; 9 positions match TRBD1. Per germline, CDR1 SQVTM and CDR2 ANQGSEA. CDR3 length equals 13 residues. Trimming at V came to 5 bases and at J to 8 bases, leaving 9 bases not matched to a gene. The CDR3 nucleotides are TGCAGCGTTTTATGGGACAGGGAGACCGAAGCTTTCTTT. Its translation is CSVLWDRETEAFF.

This clonotype was recorded a few times. V is TRBV9 and J is TRBJ2-1; a possible D gene is TRBD2 (6 bases). This CDR3 is 15 amino acids long. Per the germline V gene, CDR1 is SGDLS and CDR2 is YYNGEE. With 4 bases removed from V and 0 bases from J, the gap between germline ends came to 11 bases. CDR3 loop: CASSFGSSSYNEQFF. The CDR3 coding sequence is TGTGCCAGCAGCTTCGGGAGCTCCTCCTACAATGAGCAGTTCTTC.

This clonotype was seen more than once but under ten times. The gene calls are TRBV2 and TRBJ2-7, with 8 bases identical to TRBD2. V shed 2 bases, J shed 2 bases, and the junction held 8 bases outside the gene matches. Per germline, CDR1 SNHLY and CDR2 FYNNEI. The CDR3 has 16 amino acids. CDR3 sequence (DNA): TGTGCCAGCAGTGAAAGTCTAGCGGGCGCCCCCTACGAGCAGTACTTC. This sequence encodes CASSESLAGAPYEQYF.

Only a few counts were recorded for this clonotype. The chain combines TRBV5-1 with TRBJ2-7; 9 positions agree with TRBD1. The CDR3 totals 17 residues. Germline-derived CDR1 and CDR2 are SGHRS and YFSETQ. V shed 0 bases and J 2 bases; nucleotides not matched to a gene: 9. Here the CDR3 DNA reads TGCGCCAGCAGCTTGGGGTTCCGGGACAGGGCCGCCTACGAGCAGTACTTC. As protein: CASSLGFRDRAAYEQYF. The full variable domain, rest sourced from reference TRBV5-1 and TRBJ2-7, is KAGVTQTPRYLIKTRGQQVTLSCSPISGHRSVSWYQQTPGQGLQFLFEYFSETQRNKGNFPGRFSGRQFSNSRSEMNVSTLELGDSALYLCASSLGFRDRAAYEQYFGPGTRLTVT.

This clonotype was seen more than once but under ten times. The V call is TRBV30, the J call TRBJ2-2; D is undetermined. The CDR3 is made up of 12 amino acids. V gave up 4 bases and J gave up 5 bases, with 8 bases separating them. CDR1 is GTSNPN, CDR2 SVGIG, per germline (reference sequence). The chain's CDR3 is CAWIPATGELFF. In DNA form, the CDR3 reads TGTGCCTGGATTCCGGCAACCGGGGAGCTGTTTTTT.

This clonotype was counted a few times. This chain links TRBV6-2 or TRBV6-3 with TRBJ2-1, with TRBD1 matching over 9 bases. Trimming at V came to 2 bases and at J to 7 bases, leaving 3 bases not matched to a gene. The germline CDR1 and CDR2 sequences are MNHEY and SVGEGT. This CDR3 is built from 14 residues. The CDR3 DNA is TGTGCCAGCAGTTACGACAGGGGGTGGAATGAGCAGTTCTTC. Its translation is CASSYDRGWNEQFF.

This clonotype was observed at least ten times. This sequence joins TRBV25-1 and TRBJ2-7; 8 bases fit TRBD1. The junction had 15 bases not matched to a gene; V was cut back by 6 bases and J by 2 bases. There are 17 residues in the CDR3. Germline assignment: CDR1 MGHDK and CDR2 SYGVNS. The CDR3 region has the DNA TGTGCCAGCAGCGGAAGTAACCGGGACAGGACTACCTACGAGCAGTACTTC. As protein: CASSGSNRDRTTYEQYF.